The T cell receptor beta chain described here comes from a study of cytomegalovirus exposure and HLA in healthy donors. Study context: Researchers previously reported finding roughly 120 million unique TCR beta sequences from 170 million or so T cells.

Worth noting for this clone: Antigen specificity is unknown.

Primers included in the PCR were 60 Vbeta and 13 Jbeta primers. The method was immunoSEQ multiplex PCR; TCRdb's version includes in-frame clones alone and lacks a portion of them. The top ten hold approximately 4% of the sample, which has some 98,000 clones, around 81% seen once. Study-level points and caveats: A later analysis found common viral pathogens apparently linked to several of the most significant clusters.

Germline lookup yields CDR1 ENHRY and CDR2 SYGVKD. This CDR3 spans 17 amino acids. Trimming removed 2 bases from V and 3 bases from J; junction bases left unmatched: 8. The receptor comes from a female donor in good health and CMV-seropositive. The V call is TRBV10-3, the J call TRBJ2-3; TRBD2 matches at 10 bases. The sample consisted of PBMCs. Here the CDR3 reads CAISEASSGGGTDTQYF. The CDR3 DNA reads TGTGCCATCAGTGAGGCCTCTAGCGGGGGTGGGACAGATACGCAGTATTTT.